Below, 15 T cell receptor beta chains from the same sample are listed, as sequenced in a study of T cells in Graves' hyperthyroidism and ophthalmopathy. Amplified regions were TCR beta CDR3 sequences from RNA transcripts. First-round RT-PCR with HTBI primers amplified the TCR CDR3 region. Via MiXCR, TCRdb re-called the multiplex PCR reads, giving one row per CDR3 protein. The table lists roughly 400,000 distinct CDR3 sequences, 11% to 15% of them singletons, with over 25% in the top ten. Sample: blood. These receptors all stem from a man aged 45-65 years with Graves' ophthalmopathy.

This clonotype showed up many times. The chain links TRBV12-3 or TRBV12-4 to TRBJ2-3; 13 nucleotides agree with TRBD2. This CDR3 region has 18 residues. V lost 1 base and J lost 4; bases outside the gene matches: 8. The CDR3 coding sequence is TGTGCCAGCAGTTTAGGGACTAGCGGGAGTAGTAGTGCAGATACGCAGTATTTT. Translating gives CASSLGTSGSSSADTQYF.

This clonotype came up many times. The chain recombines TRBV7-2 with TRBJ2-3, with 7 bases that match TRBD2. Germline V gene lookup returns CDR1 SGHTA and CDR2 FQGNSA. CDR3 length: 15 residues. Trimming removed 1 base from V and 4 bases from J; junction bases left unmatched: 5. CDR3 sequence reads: CASSLGGRTSDTQYF. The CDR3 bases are TGTGCCAGCAGCTTAGGCGGGAGAACTTCAGATACGCAGTATTTT. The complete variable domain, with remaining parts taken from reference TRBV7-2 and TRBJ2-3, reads GAGVSQSPSNKVTEKGKDVELRCDPISGHTALYWYRQSLGQGLEFLIYFQGNSAPDKSGLPSDRFSAERTGGSVSTLTIQRTQQEDSAVYLCASSLGGRTSDTQYFGPGTRLTVL.

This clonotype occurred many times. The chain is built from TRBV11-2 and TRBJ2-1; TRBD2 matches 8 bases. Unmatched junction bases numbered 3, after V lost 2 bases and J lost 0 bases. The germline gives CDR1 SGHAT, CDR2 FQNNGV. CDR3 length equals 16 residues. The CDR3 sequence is CASSLNSGSSYNEQFF. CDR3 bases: TGTGCCAGCAGCTTAAACAGCGGGAGCTCCTACAATGAGCAGTTCTTC.

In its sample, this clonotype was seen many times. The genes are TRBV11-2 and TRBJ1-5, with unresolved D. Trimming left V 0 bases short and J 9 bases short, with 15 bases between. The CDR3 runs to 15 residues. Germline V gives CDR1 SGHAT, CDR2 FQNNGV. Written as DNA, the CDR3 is TGTGCCAGCAGCTTAGATCGGGTGGGAACTTGGCCCCAGCATTTT. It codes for CASSLDRVGTWPQHF.

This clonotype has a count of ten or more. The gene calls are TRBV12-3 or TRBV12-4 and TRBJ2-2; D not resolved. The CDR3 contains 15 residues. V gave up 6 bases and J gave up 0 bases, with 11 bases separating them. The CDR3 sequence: CASSRGRANTGELFF. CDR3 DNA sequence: TGTGCCAGCAGCCGAGGACGCGCGAACACCGGGGAGCTGTTTTTT.

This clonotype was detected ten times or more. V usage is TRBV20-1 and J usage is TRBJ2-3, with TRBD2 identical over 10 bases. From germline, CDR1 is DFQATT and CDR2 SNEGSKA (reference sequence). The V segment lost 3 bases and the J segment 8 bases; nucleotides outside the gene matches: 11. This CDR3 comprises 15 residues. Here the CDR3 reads CSARRLAGPEGTQYF. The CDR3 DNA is TGCAGTGCTAGGAGACTAGCGGGTCCCGAGGGTACGCAGTATTTT.

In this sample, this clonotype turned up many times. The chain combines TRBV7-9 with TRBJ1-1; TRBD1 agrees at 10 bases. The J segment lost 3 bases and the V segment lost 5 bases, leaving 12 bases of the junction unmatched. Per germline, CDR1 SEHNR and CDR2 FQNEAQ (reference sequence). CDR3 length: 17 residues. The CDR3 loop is CASSASGTGDSDTEAFF. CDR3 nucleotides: TGTGCCAGCAGCGCCTCCGGGACAGGGGATTCCGACACTGAAGCTTTCTTT.

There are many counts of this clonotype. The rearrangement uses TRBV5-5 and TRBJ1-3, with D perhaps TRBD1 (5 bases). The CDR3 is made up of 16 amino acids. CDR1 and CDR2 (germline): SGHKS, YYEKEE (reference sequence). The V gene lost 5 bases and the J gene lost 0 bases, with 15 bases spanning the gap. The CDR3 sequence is CASSRGAPYSGNTIYF. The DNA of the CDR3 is TGTGCCAGCAGTCGAGGGGCTCCGTACTCTGGAAACACCATATATTTT.

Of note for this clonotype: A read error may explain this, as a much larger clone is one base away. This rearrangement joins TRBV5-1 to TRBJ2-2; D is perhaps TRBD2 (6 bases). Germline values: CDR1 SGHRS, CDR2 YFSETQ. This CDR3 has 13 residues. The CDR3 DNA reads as TGCGCCAACAGCGGGCAGAACACCGGGGAGCTGTTTTTT. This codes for CANSGQNTGELFF.

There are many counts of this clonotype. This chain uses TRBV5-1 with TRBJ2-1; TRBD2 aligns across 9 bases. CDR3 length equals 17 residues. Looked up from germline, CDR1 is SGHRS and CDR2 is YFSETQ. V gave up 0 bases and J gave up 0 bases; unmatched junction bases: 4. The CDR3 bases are TGCGCCAGCAGCTTGGGACTAGCGGACACCTCCTACAATGAGCAGTTCTTC. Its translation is CASSLGLADTSYNEQFF.

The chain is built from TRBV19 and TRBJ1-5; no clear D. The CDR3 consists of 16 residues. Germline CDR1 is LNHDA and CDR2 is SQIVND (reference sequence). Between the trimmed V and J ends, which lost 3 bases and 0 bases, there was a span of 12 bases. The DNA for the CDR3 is TGTGCCAGTAGTATTCCGGTCAGAAATAGCAATCAGCCCCAGCATTTT. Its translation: CASSIPVRNSNQPQHF.

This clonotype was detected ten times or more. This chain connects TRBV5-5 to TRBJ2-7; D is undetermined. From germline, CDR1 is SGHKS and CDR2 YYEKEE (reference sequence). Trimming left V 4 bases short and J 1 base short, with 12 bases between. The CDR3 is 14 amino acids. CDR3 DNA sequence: TGTGCCAGCAGCGGGATTGGCAGATCCTACGAGCAGTACTTC. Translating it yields CASSGIGRSYEQYF.

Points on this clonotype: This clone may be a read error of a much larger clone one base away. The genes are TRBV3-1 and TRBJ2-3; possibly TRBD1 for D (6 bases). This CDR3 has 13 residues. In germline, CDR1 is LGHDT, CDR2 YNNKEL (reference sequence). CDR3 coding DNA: TGTGCCGGCAGCCAAGATCTGACAGGAACGGAGTATTTT. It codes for CAGSQDLTGTEYF.

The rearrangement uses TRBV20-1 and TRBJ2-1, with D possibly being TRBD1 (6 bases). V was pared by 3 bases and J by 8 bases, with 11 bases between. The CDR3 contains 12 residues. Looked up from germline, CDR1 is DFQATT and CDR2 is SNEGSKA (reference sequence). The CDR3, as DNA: TGCAGTGCTAGGAAAACAGGGTATGAGCAGTTCTTC. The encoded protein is CSARKTGYEQFF.

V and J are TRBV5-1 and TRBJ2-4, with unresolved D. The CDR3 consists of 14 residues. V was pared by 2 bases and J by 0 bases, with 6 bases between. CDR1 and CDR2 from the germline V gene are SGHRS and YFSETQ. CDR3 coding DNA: TGCGCCAGCAGCTTTCCACTAGCCAAAAACATTCAGTACTTC. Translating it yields CASSFPLAKNIQYF.